One sample yielded the 20 T cell receptor beta chains listed below, sequenced in a study of identifying expanded T cells in peripheral blood (dated 2019 in TCRdb). Libraries were prepared through the immunoSEQ multiplex PCR assay. Entries here come from immuneACCESS through TCRdb and include only in-frame sequences with V and J called. Some clones fail to appear in such tables; in the studies checked, an unresolved V gene covers under half of the shortfall, and the cause of the remainder is unknown. This sample is represented by under 130,000 clones; roughly 89% of them were singletons. The ten top clones hold about 17% of the sample. Sequenced: blood. All receptors come from a person between 18 and 75 years old in good health.

Comments on this clone: This sample also contains other DNA sequences that code for the same CDR3. This sequence joins TRBV5-4 and TRBJ2-2, with no clear D. CDR1 and CDR2 from the germline V gene are SGHNT and YYREEE (reference sequence). This CDR3 has 15 residues. Trimming shortened V by 4 bases and J by 1 base, and 11 bases separated the two germline ends. The CDR3 DNA reads as TGTGCCAGCAGCCCCACGGTCCGGAACACCGGGGAGCTGTTTTTT. Protein sequence: CASSPTVRNTGELFF. The full variable domain, rest sourced from reference TRBV5-4 and TRBJ2-2, is ETGVTQSPTHLIKTRGQQVTLRCSSQSGHNTVSWYQQALGQGPQFIFQYYREEENGRGNFPPRFSGLQFPNYSSELNVNALELDDSALYLCASSPTVRNTGELFFGEGSRLTVL.

This chain joins TRBV6-1 and TRBJ1-2; TRBD1 agrees at 9 bases. Germline CDR1 and CDR2: MNHNS and SASEGT. Trimming removed 8 bases from V and 8 bases from J; junction bases left unmatched: 6. This CDR3 region has 12 residues. The CDR3 loop is CASLQGARGYTF. The CDR3 DNA is TGTGCCAGCCTACAGGGGGCGCGGGGCTACACCTTC.

The chain is built from TRBV10-2 and TRBJ1-5, with TRBD1 identical over 7 bases. With 6 bases clipped from V and 0 bases from J, the junction kept 17 bases outside the gene matches. The CDR3 spans 19 residues. The germline V gene has CDR1 WSHSY and CDR2 SAAADI. The CDR3 coding sequence is TGCGCCAGCAGCGGCTACCGGGACAGAGCCCAAAATAGCAATCAGCCCCAGCATTTT. Its translation is CASSGYRDRAQNSNQPQHF.

The rearrangement joins TRBV18 to TRBJ2-5, with 7 bases lining up with TRBD2. V gave up 1 base and J gave up 1 base; unmatched junction bases: 3. This CDR3 is 15 amino acids long. Looked up from germline, CDR1 is KGHSH and CDR2 is LQKENI. CDR3 protein: CASSPREGSQETQYF. DNA for the CDR3: TGTGCCAGCTCACCACGGGAGGGGTCCCAAGAGACCCAGTACTTC.

The chain carries TRBV11-3 and TRBJ1-3; D is ambiguous. The CDR3 has 15 residues. In germline, CDR1 is SGHNT, CDR2 YENEEA. The V end was cut by 1 base, the J end by 4 bases, with 11 bases between. This CDR3 is CASSLVAGAGNTIYF. CDR3 nucleotides: TGTGCCAGCAGCTTAGTGGCGGGCGCGGGAAACACCATATATTTT. Full variable domain (outside the CDR3, taken from reference TRBV11-3 and TRBJ1-3): EAGVVQSPRYKIIEKKQPVAFWCNPISGHNTLYWYLQNLGQGPELLIRYENEEAVDDSQLPKDRFSAERLKGVDSTLKIQPAELGDSAVYLCASSLVAGAGNTIYFGEGSWLTVV.

The chain combines TRBV15 with TRBJ2-3; TRBD2 is a possible D gene (6 bases). This CDR3 has 15 residues. CDR1 is LNHNV, CDR2 YYDKDF, per germline (reference sequence). The ends were cut back, 1 base at V and 1 base at J, with 9 bases in the middle. For the CDR3, the DNA is TGTGCCACCAGCAGAGTTGGCGGGGGCACAGATACGCAGTATTTT. Amino acid sequence: CATSRVGGGTDTQYF.

The chain carries TRBV19 and TRBJ1-1; the match to TRBD1 covers 9 bases. From germline, CDR1 is LNHDA and CDR2 SQIVND (reference sequence). J lost 1 base, V lost 7 bases, and 7 bases had no gene match. CDR3 length equals 15 residues. In nucleotides, the CDR3 is TGTGCCAGTACCTTAACAGGGGGCGGGAACACTGAAGCTTTCTTT. Its protein product is CASTLTGGGNTEAFF.

The V gene is TRBV2, the J gene TRBJ2-7; possibly TRBD1 for D (5 bases). Trimming cost V 7 bases and J 0 bases, with 7 bases left between them. The CDR3 sequence is 12 residues long. Looked up from germline, CDR1 is SNHLY and CDR2 is FYNNEI. The CDR3 here is CASKGASYEQYF. CDR3 in DNA: TGTGCCAGCAAAGGGGCCTCCTACGAGCAGTACTTC.

The rearrangement links TRBV7-8 to TRBJ2-5; D gene uncertain. Trimming stripped 6 bases from V and 2 bases from J, with 16 bases between. This CDR3 contains 15 residues. Looked up from germline, CDR1 is SGHVS and CDR2 is FQNEAQ. Here the CDR3 DNA reads TGTGCCAGCAGAAAGGGAAGGGCAACACAAGAGACCCAGTACTTC. It translates to CASRKGRATQETQYF.

The V gene is TRBV14, the J gene TRBJ2-5, with 9 bases that match TRBD1. The germline V gene encodes CDR1 SGHDN and CDR2 FVKESK. Trimming cost V 2 bases and J 2 bases; bases outside gene matches: 18. The CDR3 runs 20 residues. The CDR3 region is CASSQLTPSVVDRGQETQYF. For the CDR3, the DNA is TGTGCCAGCAGCCAACTAACGCCATCGGTCGTTGACAGGGGGCAAGAGACCCAGTACTTC.

J is TRBJ1-4 and V is TRBV30; D gene unclear. CDR1 is GTSNPN and CDR2 is SVGIG in the germline V gene (reference sequence). The V gene lost 2 bases and the J gene lost 5 bases, with 15 bases spanning the gap. The CDR3 runs 15 residues. The CDR3 protein is CAWSSAFLGNEKLFF. The CDR3 DNA follows: TGTGCCTGGAGTTCGGCCTTCCTCGGCAATGAAAAACTGTTTTTT.

The chain uses TRBV5-5 and TRBJ1-3; 7 bases align to TRBD1. The CDR3 sequence is 15 residues long. Trimming at V came to 4 bases and at J to 4 bases, leaving 8 bases not matched to a gene. The germline V gene has CDR1 SGHKS and CDR2 YYEKEE (reference sequence). The CDR3 DNA follows: TGTGCCAGCAGCGACAGGGTGGGATCGGGAAACACCATATATTTT. Protein sequence: CASSDRVGSGNTIYF.

CDR3 residues: CASSPGHRENEQFF. For the CDR3, the DNA is TGTGCCAGCAGCCCCGGACACCGAGAGAATGAGCAGTTCTTC. The chain recombines TRBV7-9 with TRBJ2-1; maybe TRBD1 (5 bases). Trimming took off 5 bases at V and 7 bases at J, with 15 bases between the two ends. Germline V lookup: CDR1 SEHNR, CDR2 FQNEAQ (reference sequence). This CDR3 spans 14 amino acids. The full variable domain, with the rest looked up from reference TRBV7-9 and TRBJ2-1, is DTGVSQNPRHKITKRGQNVTFRCDPISEHNRLYWYRQTLGQGPEFLTYFQNEAQLEKSRLLSDRFSAERPKGSFSTLEIQRTEQGDSAMYLCASSPGHRENEQFFGPGTRLTVL.

The chain is built from TRBV4-3 and TRBJ1-4; no reliable D call. The V gene lost 4 bases and the J gene lost 10 bases, with 10 bases spanning the gap. Germline-derived CDR1 and CDR2 are LGHNA and YSLEER. This CDR3 comprises 12 residues. The DNA for the CDR3 is TGCGCCAGCAGCCGCATTCAAGGAAAACTGTTTTTT. Translated, it gives CASSRIQGKLFF.

The CDR3 bases are TGTGCCAGCAGCCTAGACCTCCGGACTACGCCCGTGGGGCTGTTTTTT. Amino acid sequence: CASSLDLRTTPVGLFF. V and J are TRBV5-5 and TRBJ2-2; D is possibly TRBD2 (6 bases). Germline values: CDR1 SGHKS, CDR2 YYEKEE (reference sequence). The CDR3 covers 16 residues. Trimming stripped 4 bases from V and 13 bases from J, with 26 bases between. Together with reference TRBV5-5 and TRBJ2-2, the CDR3 gives the full variable domain: DAGVTQSPTHLIKTRGQQVTLRCSPISGHKSVSWYQQVLGQGPQFIFQYYEKEERGRGNFPDRFSARQFPNYSSELNVNALLLGDSALYLCASSLDLRTTPVGLFFGEGSRLTVL.

This chain uses TRBV7-9 with TRBJ1-1; D is perhaps TRBD1 (6 bases). V lost 5 bases to trimming and J lost 5 bases, with 12 bases between them. The CDR3 is 13 amino acids. Germline lookup yields CDR1 SEHNR and CDR2 FQNEAQ (reference sequence). CDR3 bases: TGTGCCAGCAGCGTCCAGGGGCAGACTGAAGCTTTCTTT. It codes for CASSVQGQTEAFF.

This chain joins TRBV2 and TRBJ2-1, with D maybe TRBD1 (6 bases). This CDR3 is built from 14 residues. Germline V gene lookup returns CDR1 SNHLY and CDR2 FYNNEI. The V and J ends lost 4 bases and 2 bases respectively, with 9 bases between them. The CDR3 sequence: CASSGNRAYNEQFF. DNA for the CDR3: TGTGCCAGCAGTGGGAACAGGGCCTACAATGAGCAGTTCTTC.

CDR3: CASSVSQGASYNEQFF. Here the CDR3 DNA reads TGTGCCAGCAGCGTGTCCCAGGGGGCGTCCTACAATGAGCAGTTCTTC. V usage is TRBV9 and J usage is TRBJ2-1; 8 positions agree with TRBD1. Germline CDR1 is SGDLS and CDR2 is YYNGEE. The CDR3 totals 16 residues. The V and J ends lost 2 bases and 1 base, in that order; junction bases with no gene match: 5.

This chain uses TRBV11-2 with TRBJ2-1, with 9 bases fitting TRBD2. CDR3 length: 17 amino acids. The V and J ends lost 5 bases and 6 bases, in that order; junction bases with no gene match: 14. Germline CDR1 SGHAT, CDR2 FQNNGV. In DNA, the CDR3 is TGTGCCAGCAGCCCTAGGGGCGGTCTAGCGGGGATCAATGAGCAGTTCTTC. Translation: CASSPRGGLAGINEQFF. Combining the CDR3 with reference TRBV11-2 and TRBJ2-1 gives the whole variable domain EAGVAQSPRYKIIEKRQSVAFWCNPISGHATLYWYQQILGQGPKLLIQFQNNGVVDDSQLPKDRFSAERLKGVDSTLKIQPAKLEDSAVYLCASSPRGGLAGINEQFFGPGTRLTVL.

J is TRBJ2-2 and V is TRBV28; D is ambiguous. There are 14 residues in the CDR3. Trimming cost V 2 bases and J 6 bases, with 10 bases left between them. Germline loops: CDR1 MDHEN, CDR2 SYDVKM. CDR3 amino acids: CASSLELGAGELFF. The CDR3 nucleotides read TGTGCCAGCAGTTTAGAGTTGGGCGCCGGGGAGCTGTTTTTT.